Below are 25 T cell receptor beta chains sequenced from a single sample in a study of T cells after yellow fever vaccination. Each CDR3 protein is one row after TCRdb ran MiXCR on the 5' RACE reads. The sample carries 25,000 to 35,000 distinct CDR3 sequences, 6% to 8% recorded once. This material consisted of PBMCs, either bulk or a sorted T-cell subset (CD4+, CD8+, memory, or dextramer-sorted; not recorded which), taken on the day of the yellow fever booster vaccination. These receptors were obtained from a man under 40 who received the YFV17D yellow fever vaccine.

The sample holds many counts of this clonotype. At one boundary the junction diverges from the germline segment, which might be a read error. This chain joins TRBV7-6 and TRBJ2-7; TRBD2 matches 8 bases. Germline-derived CDR1 and CDR2 are SGHVS and FNYEAQ. The CDR3 runs to 13 residues. The CDR3 DNA reads TGTGCCAGCAGCTTAGCGGCGGGAGGAGAATGGGGCTTC. Encoded protein: CASSLAAGGEWGF.

The chain is built from TRBV6-9 and TRBJ2-1; TRBD2 matches 14 bases. Losses at the gene ends were 4 bases for V and 7 bases for J; bases not matched to a gene: 6. The CDR3 extends over 16 amino acids. Germline assignment: CDR1 MNHGY and CDR2 SVAAGI. The CDR3 DNA sequence: TGTGCCAGCAGTTCCCCCCGGACTAGCGGGAGGAATGAGCAGTTCTTC. Translated: CASSSPRTSGRNEQFF.

This clonotype was recorded a few times. The CDR3 DNA sequence: TGTGCCAGCAGCGACGGACTAGCGGGGCTCCAAGAGACCCAGTACTTC. It specifies CASSDGLAGLQETQYF. The genes are TRBV27 and TRBJ2-5; 12 positions match TRBD2. In germline, CDR1 is MNHEY, CDR2 SMNVEV (reference sequence). J lost 1 base, V lost 6 bases, and 6 bases had no gene match. This CDR3 has 16 residues.

This clonotype showed up many times. The chain combines TRBV20-1 with TRBJ2-1, with TRBD2 matching over 12 bases. The CDR3 length is 18 residues. Germline loops: CDR1 DFQATT, CDR2 SNEGSKA (reference sequence). With V trimmed by 3 bases and J by 0 bases, 9 bases remained unmatched. CDR3 residues: CSASFRTSGKVSYNEQFF. The CDR3 DNA follows: TGCAGTGCTAGTTTCCGGACTAGCGGGAAGGTCTCCTACAATGAGCAGTTCTTC.

The V gene is TRBV5-8, the J gene TRBJ2-7; D ambiguous. This CDR3 contains 17 residues. The V and J ends lost 0 bases and 0 bases respectively, with 16 bases between them. Germline V gene data show CDR1 as SGHTS and CDR2 as YDEGEE. CDR3 DNA sequence: TGTGCCAGCAGCTTGGGGGCCGGTTCGGGCGTCTCCTACGAGCAGTACTTC. The encoded protein is CASSLGAGSGVSYEQYF. Together with reference TRBV5-8 and TRBJ2-7, the CDR3 gives the full variable domain: EAGVTQSPTHLIKTRGQQATLRCSPISGHTSVYWYQQALGLGLQFLLWYDEGEERNRGNFPPRFSGRQFPNYSSELNVNALELEDSALYLCASSLGAGSGVSYEQYFGPGTRLTVT.

In this sample, this clonotype turned up many times. The chain carries TRBV10-3 and TRBJ2-4; TRBD2 agrees at 14 bases. The CDR3 contains 13 residues. V was pared by 8 bases and J by 6 bases, with 0 bases of the junction left unmatched. CDR1 is ENHRY, CDR2 SYGVKD, per germline. CDR3 nucleotides: TGTGCCATCGGACTAGCGGGAGGAAACATTCAGTACTTC. This gives the protein CAIGLAGGNIQYF.

In this sample, this clonotype turned up many times. This rearrangement joins TRBV4-3 to TRBJ2-3, with 9 bases matching TRBD1. J lost 7 bases, V lost 3 bases, and 17 bases had no gene match. This CDR3 region has 18 residues. Germline V gene data show CDR1 as LGHNA and CDR2 as YSLEER. The CDR3: CASSQLPPGQGVGNTQYF. The DNA of the CDR3 is TGCGCCAGCAGCCAGCTTCCACCGGGACAGGGAGTGGGTAATACGCAGTATTTT.

This clonotype is judged medium-sized (0.01 to 0.1%). V gene TRBV4-3 combines with J gene TRBJ2-1; unclear D gene. This CDR3 is built from 14 residues. V was trimmed by 0 bases and J by 4 bases, leaving 7 bases between them. Germline loops: CDR1 LGHNA, CDR2 YSLEER. The CDR3, as DNA: TGCGCCAGCAGCCAAGATTACGGATACAATGAGCAGTTCTTC. It is translated as CASSQDYGYNEQFF.

This clonotype was picked up many times. V usage is TRBV6-2 or TRBV6-3 and J usage is TRBJ1-1, with 9 bases lining up with TRBD1. J lost 4 bases, V lost 4 bases, and 4 bases had no gene match. CDR3 size: 14 residues. Germline CDR1 MNHEY, CDR2 SVGEGT. The CDR3 DNA follows: TGTGCCAGCAGTTCCAGGACAGGGGCCACTGAAGCTTTCTTT. Translating it yields CASSSRTGATEAFF.

This sequence joins TRBV19 and TRBJ2-7; possibly TRBD2 for D (6 bases). CDR3 length: 14 residues. V was pared by 3 bases and J by 2 bases, with 11 bases between. Per the germline V gene, CDR1 is LNHDA and CDR2 is SQIVND (reference sequence). In DNA form, the CDR3 reads TGTGCCAGTAGTATGGGCGGGACCACCTACGAGCAGTACTTC. Translating it yields CASSMGGTTYEQYF.

A remark on this clonotype: This clone may be a read error of a much larger clone one base away. This chain connects TRBV12-3 or TRBV12-4 to TRBJ2-7; TRBD1 is a possible D gene (6 bases). The V and J ends lost 6 bases and 3 bases respectively, with 21 bases between them. This CDR3 contains 16 residues. Here the CDR3 reads CASSPRTGTRVYEQYF. CDR3 nucleotides: TGTGCCAGCAGCCCAAGGACCGGGACAAGGGTCTACGAGCAGTACTTC.

This clonotype occurred many times. The chain employs TRBV5-1 and TRBJ2-7; D remains ambiguous. This CDR3 comprises 14 residues. Germline CDR1 reads SGHRS; CDR2 reads YFSETQ. V was cut by 0 bases and J by 0 bases, with 7 bases left in between. Here the CDR3 reads CASSLGSGSYEQYF. The CDR3 coding sequence is TGCGCCAGCAGCTTGGGATCTGGCTCCTACGAGCAGTACTTC.

This clonotype was detected only a few times. This chain connects TRBV5-1 to TRBJ2-1; the D gene is possibly TRBD2 (6 bases). The CDR3 has 14 residues. Trimming cost V 2 bases and J 3 bases, with 9 bases left between them. Germline CDR1 and CDR2: SGHRS and YFSETQ. This CDR3 reads CASSFSGFYNEQFF. CDR3 bases: TGCGCCAGCAGCTTTAGCGGTTTCTACAATGAGCAGTTCTTC.

This clonotype occurred many times. The V and J genes are TRBV18 and TRBJ2-1; 9 positions match TRBD2. The CDR3 is 15 residues long. With V trimmed by 6 bases and J by 8 bases, 11 bases remained unmatched. Germline CDR1 KGHSH, CDR2 LQKENI. The CDR3 region is CASSPEQAGGDEQFF. DNA of the CDR3: TGTGCCAGCTCTCCGGAGCAAGCGGGAGGTGATGAGCAGTTCTTC.

This clonotype was observed at least ten times. The V gene is TRBV6-1, the J gene TRBJ1-2; 7 bases fit TRBD1. V shed 0 bases and J 5 bases; nucleotides not matched to a gene: 18. Germline CDR1 MNHNS, CDR2 SASEGT. CDR3 size: 19 residues. CDR3 region: CASSEAQGTDTFNFYGYTF. The CDR3, as DNA: TGTGCCAGCAGTGAAGCACAAGGGACAGATACCTTCAACTTTTATGGCTACACCTTC.

This clonotype was detected only a few times. This chain links TRBV5-6 with TRBJ1-3; unclear D gene. The CDR3 length is 16 residues. The germline V gene has CDR1 SGHDT and CDR2 YYEEEE. Trimming shortened V by 2 bases and J by 1 base, and 13 bases separated the two germline ends. CDR3 in amino acids: CASSFFPVASGNTIYF. The CDR3 DNA sequence: TGTGCCAGCAGCTTTTTCCCCGTGGCGTCTGGAAACACCATATATTTT.

This clonotype showed up many times. The rearrangement joins TRBV20-1 to TRBJ2-3; 7 bases align to TRBD1. The CDR3 length is 15 residues. V dropped 3 bases and J dropped 5; count of bases not matched to a gene: 11. The germline gives CDR1 DFQATT, CDR2 SNEGSKA (reference sequence). CDR3 DNA sequence: TGCAGTGCTAGGGTGGCAGGGGGACCAAGAGATACGCAGTATTTT. The encoded protein is CSARVAGGPRDTQYF.

This chain links TRBV7-8 with TRBJ1-6; unclear D gene. With 1 base removed from V and 10 bases from J, the gap between germline ends came to 8 bases. This CDR3 contains 13 residues. Germline V gives CDR1 SGHVS, CDR2 FQNEAQ. CDR3: CASSLELGSPLHF. The CDR3, as DNA: TGTGCCAGCAGCTTAGAACTGGGATCACCCCTCCACTTT.

The V gene is TRBV9, the J gene TRBJ2-1; no reliable D call. Germline V gives CDR1 SGDLS, CDR2 YYNGEE. This CDR3 is built from 13 residues. V lost 1 base, J lost 8 bases, and 10 bases lay in between. DNA of the CDR3: TGTGCCAGCAGCGTATCGGGTCCGGATGAGCAGTTCTTC. This sequence encodes CASSVSGPDEQFF.

This clonotype was picked up a small number of times. The chain couples TRBV12-3 or TRBV12-4 to TRBJ2-1, with D tentatively TRBD1 or TRBD2 (7 bases each). The CDR3 is 17 residues long. Between the trimmed V and J ends, which lost 8 bases and 5 bases, there was a span of 25 bases. Here the CDR3 DNA reads TGTGCCAGCGGTAACAGGGGAAGGCTAGCGGAGGACAATGAGCAGTTCTTC. This sequence encodes CASGNRGRLAEDNEQFF.

This clonotype came up many times. V usage is TRBV7-2 and J usage is TRBJ2-5, with TRBD1 matching over 8 bases. The CDR3 has 13 amino acids. With V trimmed by 3 bases and J by 5 bases, 2 bases remained unmatched. In germline, CDR1 is SGHTA, CDR2 FQGNSA. This CDR3 reads CASSLSGGETQYF. The CDR3 DNA reads TGTGCCAGCAGCTTGTCAGGGGGCGAGACCCAGTACTTC.

This clonotype was seen ten or more times. This rearrangement joins TRBV6-5 to TRBJ2-2, with D unclear. Trimming took 6 bases from V and 4 from J, leaving 15 bases between them. Per the germline V gene, CDR1 is MNHEY and CDR2 is SVGAGI. This CDR3 is built from 15 residues. The CDR3 protein is CASRRGLASTGELFF. In nucleotides, the CDR3 is TGTGCCAGCAGGCGTGGCTTAGCTTCCACCGGGGAGCTGTTTTTT.

This clonotype was counted ten times or more. The chain joins TRBV24-1 to TRBJ1-5; the D gene is possibly TRBD1 (5 bases). Germline V lookup: CDR1 KGHDR, CDR2 SFDVKD. This CDR3 has 14 amino acids. Trimming cost V 9 bases and J 5 bases, with 16 bases left between them. CDR3 loop: CATSVQGWDQPQHF. CDR3 coding DNA: TGTGCCACCTCCGTCCAGGGATGGGATCAGCCCCAGCATTTT.

The sample holds many counts of this clonotype. The rearrangement links TRBV27 to TRBJ1-6; the match to TRBD1 covers 8 bases. CDR3 length: 15 amino acids. The V and J ends lost 6 bases and 13 bases, in that order; junction bases with no gene match: 14. In germline, CDR1 is MNHEY, CDR2 SMNVEV (reference sequence). The CDR3 DNA reads TGTGCCAGCAGCGGGACAGGATATGGGGGGTTGCCCCTCCACTTT. It encodes CASSGTGYGGLPLHF.

In its sample, this clonotype was seen many times. The rearrangement uses TRBV4-3 and TRBJ2-1; D call uncertain. The CDR3 has 15 residues. The V gene lost 0 bases and the J gene lost 6 bases, with 12 bases spanning the gap. From germline, CDR1 is LGHNA and CDR2 YSLEER. CDR3 coding DNA: TGCGCCAGCAGCCAAGAAGCATTGCGCGTCAATGAGCAGTTCTTC. Amino acid sequence: CASSQEALRVNEQFF.